This is a list of T cell receptor beta chains from one sample in a study of blood T cell repertoires in COVID-19. TCRdb keeps only in-frame clones here, not all; method: immunoSEQ multiplex PCR. This sample yields about 220,000 clones, of which over 80% are seen a single time; approximately 6.8% belongs to the top ten. The sample was PBMCs or T cells enriched from blood (not recorded which). Source of these receptors: a woman aged 40-49 years who had recovered from COVID-19. Both conserved end residues are part of each CDR3. D genes are given only for firm matches. Expanded clones are given a class, and other clones once, few, many or no size at all.

many TRBJ1-1 . TRBV6-2/TRBV6-3 TGTGCCAGCAGTTACACCACTCCGAACACTGAAGCTTTCTTT CASSYTTPNTEAFF
. TRBJ2-3 . TRBV5-6 TGTGCCAGCACCATGGGGAGTAAGGTCACAGATACGCAGTATTTT CASTMGSKVTDTQYF
. TRBJ1-2 . TRBV3-1/TRBV3-2 TGTGCCAGCAGCCCCCGGGACAAATATGGCTACACCTTC CASSPRDKYGYTF
. TRBJ2-7 TRBD2 TRBV28 TGTGCCAGCAGTGAGGCCAGCGGGAGTTACGAGCAGTACTTC CASSEASGSYEQYF
. TRBJ2-1 TRBD1 TRBV19 TGTGCCAGTAGTAAGAGGACAGGGACGGCCTACAATGAGCAGTTCTTC CASSKRTGTAYNEQFF
. TRBJ1-4 . TRBV27 TGTGCCAGCAGTTTACAGGAGGTTTCAACTAATGAAAAACTGTTTTTT CASSLQEVSTNEKLFF
. TRBJ2-5 . TRBV30 TGTGCCCGAGGCAGGGGAGAGACCCAGTACTTC CARGRGETQYF
. TRBJ2-2 . TRBV7-2 TGTGCCAGCAGCGTACTGCCCCCCGGGGAGCTGTTTTTT CASSVLPPGELFF
. TRBJ1-6 . TRBV2 TGTGCCAGCAAAGGGGTCGGCAGGGCGTTACCCCTCCACTTT CASKGVGRALPLHF
once TRBJ1-1 . TRBV28 TGTGCCAGCAGCCTAGGAGGGGCGGGTGAAGCTTTCTTT CASSLGGAGEAFF
. TRBJ2-1 TRBD2 TRBV9 TGTGCCAGCAGCGGTAGCGGGATGCCCGATGAGCAGTTCTTC CASSGSGMPDEQFF
. TRBJ2-7 . TRBV11-1 TGTGCCAGCAGCTCTCCGTCGGGGACCTACGAGCAGTACTTC CASSSPSGTYEQYF
. TRBJ2-1 . TRBV3-1/TRBV3-2 TGTGCCAGCAGCCAATGGAAGGGGTATGAGCAGTTCTTC CASSQWKGYEQFF